Shown below are 30 T cell receptor beta chains from a single sample sequenced in a study of cytomegalovirus exposure and HLA in healthy donors. PCR involved 60 Vbeta and 13 Jbeta primers. Sequencing used immunoSEQ multiplex PCR; TCRdb keeps in-frame clones, though not all of them. The sample has over 100,000 clones; roughly 79% are singletons. Sequencing used PBMCs. These receptors were taken from a male donor in good health and CMV-seronegative.

The rearrangement joins TRBV18 to TRBJ2-5; 8 bases are shared with TRBD1. Germline CDR1 and CDR2: KGHSH and LQKENI. The ends lost 4 bases at V and 5 bases at J; junction bases unmatched: 9. This CDR3 is 15 amino acids long. The DNA for the CDR3 is TGTGCCAGCTCACGTAGTGACAGGGGCCGGGAGACCCAGTACTTC. It is translated as CASSRSDRGRETQYF.

The genes are TRBV7-2 and TRBJ2-3; TRBD2 matches 14 bases. The junction had 3 bases not matched to a gene; V was cut back by 6 bases and J by 4 bases. Germline V gene lookup returns CDR1 SGHTA and CDR2 FQGNSA. This CDR3 is 15 amino acids long. The CDR3 spells CASRLTSGGADTQYF. The CDR3 nucleotides are TGTGCCAGCAGACTGACTAGCGGGGGGGCAGATACGCAGTATTTT.

The J gene is TRBJ1-3, the V gene TRBV6-5, with 8 bases identical to TRBD1. The V gene end was trimmed by 5 bases and the J gene end by 4 bases; junction bases not matched to a gene: 4. The CDR3 has 14 amino acids. CDR1 and CDR2 from the germline V gene are MNHEY and SVGAGI. In DNA form, the CDR3 reads TGTGCCAGCAGTACCGGACAGGGAGGAAACACCATATATTTT. Translation: CASSTGQGGNTIYF.

This chain joins TRBV10-2 and TRBJ1-2, with a weak D call TRBD1 (5 bases). CDR1 and CDR2 (germline): WSHSY, SAAADI. The V end was cut by 6 bases, the J end by 0 bases, with 17 bases between. CDR3 length: 16 residues. The DNA of the CDR3 is TGCGCCAGCAGCCCCGGGCAGGGAGGAACTAACTATGGCTACACCTTC. It specifies CASSPGQGGTNYGYTF.

The CDR3 sequence: CAIAQGTHEQYF. CDR3 bases: TGTGCCATCGCGCAGGGAACCCACGAGCAGTACTTC. The V gene is TRBV10-3, the J gene TRBJ2-7, with D maybe TRBD1 (5 bases). The germline V and J ends were trimmed by 8 bases and 5 bases, with 13 bases remaining between them. Germline V gene sequence: CDR1 ENHRY, CDR2 SYGVKD. The CDR3 consists of 12 residues.

The V gene is TRBV27, the J gene TRBJ1-4; TRBD1 matches at 8 bases. CDR3 length: 16 amino acids. Germline V gene sequence: CDR1 MNHEY, CDR2 SMNVEV (reference sequence). V dropped 4 bases and J dropped 3; count of bases not matched to a gene: 7. The CDR3 nucleotides read TGTGCCAGCAGTTACCGGACAGGGCCCCCTAATGAAAAACTGTTTTTT. The encoded protein is CASSYRTGPPNEKLFF. The whole variable domain, filled in from reference TRBV27 and TRBJ1-4, reads EAQVTQNPRYLITVTGKKLTVTCSQNMNHEYMSWYRQDPGLGLRQIYYSMNVEVTDKGDVPEGYKVSRKEKRNFPLILESPSPNQTSLYFCASSYRTGPPNEKLFFGSGTQLSVL.

The CDR3 reads CASSTGHYGGDEQYF. The CDR3 DNA reads as TGTGCCAGCAGCACCGGCCATTACGGAGGCGACGAGCAGTACTTC. The chain recombines TRBV11-2 with TRBJ2-7; perhaps TRBD2 as D (5 bases). Germline loops: CDR1 SGHAT, CDR2 FQNNGV. V shed 5 bases and J shed 5 bases, with 19 bases lying between them. This CDR3 comprises 15 residues. The full variable domain, with the rest looked up from reference TRBV11-2 and TRBJ2-7, is EAGVAQSPRYKIIEKRQSVAFWCNPISGHATLYWYQQILGQGPKLLIQFQNNGVVDDSQLPKDRFSAERLKGVDSTLKIQPAKLEDSAVYLCASSTGHYGGDEQYFGPGTRLTVT.

The chain employs TRBV7-2 and TRBJ2-3; tentatively, D is TRBD2 (5 bases). Germline V gene lookup returns CDR1 SGHTA and CDR2 FQGNSA. Trimming pared 4 bases from V and 4 bases from J, leaving 6 bases between. The CDR3 runs to 12 residues. In DNA, the CDR3 is TGTGCCAGCAGCTCGAGGGCAGATACGCAGTATTTT. Translation: CASSSRADTQYF. The whole variable domain, remainder taken from reference TRBV7-2 and TRBJ2-3, is GAGVSQSPSNKVTEKGKDVELRCDPISGHTALYWYRQSLGQGLEFLIYFQGNSAPDKSGLPSDRFSAERTGGSVSTLTIQRTQQEDSAVYLCASSSRADTQYFGPGTRLTVL.

This clone was seen only a few times. V gene TRBV6-6 combines with J gene TRBJ2-2; the D gene is possibly TRBD1 (6 bases). The CDR3 runs to 13 residues. V dropped 6 bases and J dropped 5 bases, with 10 bases sitting between them. Germline CDR1 and CDR2: MNHNY and SVGAGI (reference sequence). The CDR3 bases are TGTGCCAGCAGACCACAGGGAACCGGGGAGCTGTTTTTT. Protein product: CASRPQGTGELFF.

The chain recombines TRBV19 with TRBJ2-7; 7 positions agree with TRBD1. J gave up 3 bases and V 5 bases, and 10 bases lay outside the gene matches. This CDR3 spans 15 amino acids. CDR1 and CDR2 from the germline V gene are LNHDA and SQIVND (reference sequence). The CDR3, as DNA: TGTGCCAGTAGTCCTCCTCGGGACAGAGGCTACGAGCAGTACTTC. It translates to CASSPPRDRGYEQYF.

The chain joins TRBV29-1 to TRBJ1-5; perhaps TRBD1 as D (5 bases). CDR3 length: 13 amino acids. Trimming removed 5 bases at V and 9 bases at J, with 17 bases between. Germline values: CDR1 SQVTM, CDR2 ANQGSEA. This CDR3 is CSVPGTGDGPQHF. CDR3 nucleotide sequence: TGCAGCGTTCCGGGGACGGGGGATGGGCCCCAGCATTTT.

The CDR3 here is CASSLPQVSYEQYF. The DNA of the CDR3 is TGTGCCAGCAGCCTTCCACAGGTTTCCTACGAGCAGTACTTC. This rearrangement joins TRBV6-1 to TRBJ2-7; maybe TRBD1 (5 bases). The CDR3 covers 14 residues. The V end lost 6 bases, the J end lost 1 base, and 13 bases lay between the germline ends. The germline V gene has CDR1 MNHNS and CDR2 SASEGT.

The DNA of the CDR3 is TGTGCCTGGAACCCGGGACTAGCGGGGGGAGAGACCCAGTACTTC. Residues: CAWNPGLAGGETQYF. The J gene is TRBJ2-5, the V gene TRBV30; 15 bases agree with TRBD2. Per the germline V gene, CDR1 is GTSNPN and CDR2 is SVGIG (reference sequence). This CDR3 region has 15 residues. Trimming took 4 bases from V and 4 from J; bases not matched to a gene: 4.

The rearrangement joins TRBV7-2 to TRBJ1-5; D uncertain. The CDR3 spans 14 residues. CDR1 and CDR2 (germline): SGHTA, FQGNSA. The germline V and J ends were trimmed by 2 bases and 7 bases, with 12 bases remaining between them. The CDR3 protein is CASSLNAGGQPQHF. In DNA form, the CDR3 reads TGTGCCAGCAGCTTAAACGCCGGAGGGCAGCCCCAGCATTTT.

The chain employs TRBV7-2 and TRBJ2-1; 8 bases match TRBD2. The CDR3 loop spans 16 amino acids. Germline lookup yields CDR1 SGHTA and CDR2 FQGNSA. V shed 0 bases, J shed 7 bases, and the junction held 8 bases outside the gene matches. The CDR3, as DNA: TGTGCCAGCAGCTTAGCACCAGCGGGGGCGGGGAATGAGCAGTTCTTC. It specifies CASSLAPAGAGNEQFF. The variable domain in full, completed from reference TRBV7-2 and TRBJ2-1, reads GAGVSQSPSNKVTEKGKDVELRCDPISGHTALYWYRQSLGQGLEFLIYFQGNSAPDKSGLPSDRFSAERTGGSVSTLTIQRTQQEDSAVYLCASSLAPAGAGNEQFFGPGTRLTVL.

This clone has just a few counts. This chain connects TRBV9 to TRBJ1-4, with unresolved D. V lost 0 bases to trimming and J lost 5 bases, with 11 bases between them. The germline gives CDR1 SGDLS, CDR2 YYNGEE. The CDR3 is 15 amino acids. The CDR3 protein is CASSVGSLENEKLFF. DNA for the CDR3: TGTGCCAGCAGCGTAGGCTCTCTAGAGAATGAAAAACTGTTTTTT.

The DNA for the CDR3 is TGTGCCAGCAGCGGCGGGACTGGCCCCAATGAGCAGTTCTTC. Its protein is CASSGGTGPNEQFF. The chain links TRBV9 to TRBJ2-1; a weak D match, TRBD2 (6 bases). The CDR3 spans 14 residues. Trimming cost V 3 bases and J 6 bases, with 13 bases left between them. Germline assignment: CDR1 SGDLS and CDR2 YYNGEE.

The chain couples TRBV6-5 to TRBJ2-7; no clear D. The germline V and J ends were trimmed by 6 bases and 1 base, with 7 bases remaining between them. CDR3 length: 12 amino acids. CDR1 and CDR2 (germline): MNHEY, SVGAGI. The CDR3 nucleotides are TGTGCCAGCAGCGACTGGTCCTACGAGCAGTACTTC. This translates into CASSDWSYEQYF.

The chain employs TRBV13 and TRBJ2-7; 9 bases are a match to TRBD1. Germline V gives CDR1 PRHDT, CDR2 FYEKMQ (reference sequence). The trim removed 5 bases at V and 3 bases at J, leaving 8 bases unmatched. CDR3 length equals 15 residues. The CDR3 reads CASSAPGQGHYEQYF. The CDR3 DNA reads as TGTGCCAGCAGCGCGCCGGGACAGGGACACTACGAGCAGTACTTC.

The gene calls are TRBV5-6 and TRBJ1-5; D may be TRBD1 (6 bases). CDR1 is SGHDT, CDR2 YYEEEE, per germline. This CDR3 has 13 residues. V was clipped by 4 bases and J by 3 bases, with 8 bases between them. The chain's CDR3 is CASSTGSNQPQHF. DNA of the CDR3: TGTGCCAGCAGCACAGGGTCCAATCAGCCCCAGCATTTT.

The J gene is TRBJ2-3, the V gene TRBV9, with 7 bases identical to TRBD2. The germline V gene has CDR1 SGDLS and CDR2 YYNGEE. The CDR3 covers 15 residues. V was pared by 4 bases and J by 1 base, with 6 bases of the junction left unmatched. CDR3 region: CASSPSGAGTDTQYF. As DNA, the CDR3 is TGTGCCAGCAGCCCTAGCGGCGCGGGCACAGATACGCAGTATTTT.

The chain joins TRBV19 to TRBJ2-1; 11 bases align to TRBD1. This CDR3 has 16 amino acids. Germline lookup yields CDR1 LNHDA and CDR2 SQIVND (reference sequence). The trim removed 5 bases at V and 6 bases at J, leaving 9 bases unmatched. CDR3 DNA: TGTGCCAGTAGTGGACAGGGGGCTAAGGGCGCCAATGAGCAGTTCTTC. Its protein is CASSGQGAKGANEQFF.

The rearrangement uses TRBV11-2 and TRBJ2-7; 7 bases are shared with TRBD2. The CDR3 is 14 residues long. Germline V CDR1 and CDR2: SGHAT, FQNNGV. J gave up 2 bases and V 6 bases, and 7 bases lay outside the gene matches. The CDR3 sequence: CASSFGGGAYEQYF. CDR3 DNA sequence: TGTGCCAGCAGTTTCGGGGGAGGGGCCTACGAGCAGTACTTC.

The chain joins TRBV25-1 to TRBJ2-3, with D hard to call. The CDR3 covers 13 residues. The ends were cut back, 3 bases at V and 2 bases at J, with 6 bases in the middle. Germline V gene data show CDR1 as MGHDK and CDR2 as SYGVNS. The CDR3, as DNA: TGTGCCAGCAGTGAGGCGGTCACAGATACGCAGTATTTT. Residues: CASSEAVTDTQYF.

V and J are TRBV5-1 and TRBJ2-4; 7 bases fit TRBD2. This CDR3 is 15 amino acids long. V lost 1 base to trimming and J lost 5 bases; unmatched junction nucleotides: 6. Germline CDR1 reads SGHRS; CDR2 reads YFSETQ. The CDR3 loop is CASSLSVGGENIQYF. Written as DNA, the CDR3 is TGCGCCAGCAGCTTGTCGGTGGGGGGGGAAAACATTCAGTACTTC.

The DNA for the CDR3 is TGTGCCAGCAGCTCACCTAAGCTGATGCGCGGCTACACCTTC. It translates to CASSSPKLMRGYTF. V is TRBV5-4 and J is TRBJ1-2; no clear D. CDR3 length: 14 amino acids. Germline V gene sequence: CDR1 SGHNT, CDR2 YYREEE (reference sequence). V dropped 3 bases and J dropped 8 bases, with 17 bases sitting between them.

This clone has more than one count but fewer than ten. The chain couples TRBV4-3 to TRBJ2-7; D uncertain. The V and J ends lost 0 bases and 3 bases respectively, with 12 bases between them. Germline loops: CDR1 LGHNA, CDR2 YSLEER. The CDR3 spans 15 residues. CDR3 amino acids: CASSQEPGRFYEQYF. The CDR3 DNA reads TGCGCCAGCAGCCAAGAACCAGGCCGATTCTACGAGCAGTACTTC.

This clone showed up just a few times. The V call is TRBV4-3, the J call TRBJ1-1; TRBD1 matches 7 bases. The length of the CDR3 is 14 residues. Germline CDR1 LGHNA, CDR2 YSLEER. J gave up 4 bases and V 4 bases, and 6 bases lay outside the gene matches. The CDR3 spells CASSPTTGRTEAFF. The DNA of the CDR3 is TGCGCCAGCAGCCCTACGACAGGGCGCACTGAAGCTTTCTTT.

The sample holds one count of this clone. This chain uses TRBV11-3 with TRBJ2-7, with 7 bases aligning to TRBD1. Germline CDR1 reads SGHNT; CDR2 reads YENEEA. This CDR3 has 14 residues. The trim removed 3 bases at V and 2 bases at J, leaving 4 bases unmatched. This chain's CDR3 is CASSFEQGTYEQYF. The CDR3 DNA reads TGTGCCAGCAGCTTTGAACAGGGGACCTACGAGCAGTACTTC.

The chain carries TRBV10-3 and TRBJ1-2; 10 bases match TRBD1. Germline lookup yields CDR1 ENHRY and CDR2 SYGVKD. Trimming cost V 7 bases and J 8 bases; bases outside gene matches: 10. CDR3 length: 14 amino acids. As DNA, the CDR3 is TGTGCCATCACCGAAGGCCGACAGGGGGCCGGCTACACCTTC. Its translation is CAITEGRQGAGYTF.